The next 24 T cell receptor beta chains were all read from a single sample in a study of beta chain features in type 1 diabetes. Reverse transcribing all isolated RNA meant expressed TCRB transcripts were sequenced. The assay was immunoSEQ multiplex PCR, and TCRdb's table has in-frame clones only and misses some. The sample yields around 320,000 clones, around 15% seen once. Material for sequencing was central memory CD4+ T cells from blood. The receptors derive from a man under 40 in good health.

The V gene is TRBV5-5, the J gene TRBJ2-2; D unclear. Germline V gene data show CDR1 as SGHKS and CDR2 as YYEKEE (reference sequence). The V and J ends lost 7 bases and 0 bases respectively, with 10 bases between them. The CDR3 sequence is 14 residues long. CDR3 nucleotide sequence: TGTGCCAGCCTGCTAACCGCGAACACCGGGGAGCTGTTTTTT. It specifies CASLLTANTGELFF.

This clone was picked up many times. The genes are TRBV7-2 and TRBJ1-5; possibly TRBD1 for D (6 bases). The CDR3 consists of 14 residues. V was clipped by 5 bases and J by 7 bases, with 15 bases between them. Germline V gene data show CDR1 as SGHTA and CDR2 as FQGNSA. Here the CDR3 DNA reads TGTGCCAGCAGCAAGAACAGGGCCGGACAGCCCCAGCATTTT. Translating gives CASSKNRAGQPQHF.

The sample holds a few counts of this clone. This rearrangement joins TRBV7-7 to TRBJ2-5, with a weak D call TRBD2 (6 bases). CDR3 length: 14 residues. The germline gives CDR1 SSHAT, CDR2 FNYEAQ (reference sequence). Trimming shortened V by 3 bases and J by 5 bases, and 13 bases separated the two germline ends. The CDR3 reads CASSLWRDEETQYF. The CDR3 nucleotides read TGTGCCAGCAGCTTGTGGCGGGACGAGGAGACCCAGTACTTC. Full variable domain (outside the CDR3, taken from reference TRBV7-7 and TRBJ2-5): GAGVSQSPRYKVTKRGQDVTLRCDPISSHATLYWYQQALGQGPEFLTYFNYEAQPDKSGLPSDRFSAERPEGSISTLTIQRTEQRDSAMYRCASSLWRDEETQYFGPGTRLLVL.

The V gene is TRBV10-3, the J gene TRBJ2-1; D unclear. The V and J ends lost 6 bases and 6 bases respectively, with 15 bases between them. Germline V gene sequence: CDR1 ENHRY, CDR2 SYGVKD. The CDR3 is made up of 14 amino acids. CDR3 sequence reads: CAISHGRDPNEQFF. Here the CDR3 DNA reads TGTGCCATCAGCCACGGGCGTGACCCCAATGAGCAGTTCTTC.

This clone has only a few counts. This rearrangement joins TRBV6-6 to TRBJ1-1, with 10 bases fitting TRBD1. Germline trimming cut 5 bases from V and 6 bases from J; bases unmatched to any gene: 9. The CDR3 is 15 amino acids. CDR1 and CDR2 (germline): MNHNY, SVGAGI (reference sequence). The CDR3 loop reads CASSDVGTGVPEAFF. The CDR3 DNA reads TGTGCCAGCAGTGATGTCGGGACAGGGGTCCCTGAAGCTTTCTTT.

This clone was detected only a few times. The same CDR3 is also encoded by other DNA sequences in this sample. This chain connects TRBV6-6 to TRBJ1-1; D gene unclear. The CDR3 consists of 14 residues. The germline CDR1 and CDR2 sequences are MNHNY and SVGAGI (reference sequence). V dropped 2 bases and J dropped 1 base, with 8 bases sitting between them. The CDR3 coding sequence is TGTGCCAGCAGTTACAACGGAGGGAACACTGAAGCTTTCTTT. Its translation is CASSYNGGNTEAFF.

The CDR3 here is CASSFRRTNGEAFF. CDR3 DNA sequence: TGTGCCAGCAGTTTTCGGCGGACTAACGGTGAAGCTTTCTTT. This rearrangement joins TRBV27 to TRBJ1-1; no reliable D call. This CDR3 is built from 14 residues. Trimming took off 3 bases at V and 7 bases at J, with 15 bases between the two ends. Germline CDR1 reads MNHEY; CDR2 reads SMNVEV (reference sequence).

This clone was found many times. The genes are TRBV4-2 and TRBJ2-3; tentative D call: TRBD1 (6 bases). The CDR3 covers 14 residues. The V gene lost 1 base and the J gene lost 5 bases, with 10 bases spanning the gap. Germline CDR1 LGHNA, CDR2 YNFKEQ. CDR3 in amino acids: CASSQAARGDTQYF. CDR3 sequence (DNA): TGTGCCAGCAGCCAAGCAGCCAGGGGAGATACGCAGTATTTT.

This clone occurred a few times. V and J are TRBV5-1 and TRBJ1-2, with 9 nucleotides matching TRBD1. This CDR3 is built from 14 residues. The V and J ends lost 3 bases and 6 bases, in that order; junction bases with no gene match: 6. In germline, CDR1 is SGHRS, CDR2 YFSETQ. CDR3 sequence reads: CASSSTGGFDGYTF. CDR3 nucleotides: TGCGCCAGCAGCTCGACAGGGGGGTTCGATGGCTACACCTTC. The variable domain in full, completed from reference TRBV5-1 and TRBJ1-2, reads KAGVTQTPRYLIKTRGQQVTLSCSPISGHRSVSWYQQTPGQGLQFLFEYFSETQRNKGNFPGRFSGRQFSNSRSEMNVSTLELGDSALYLCASSSTGGFDGYTFGSGTRLTVV.

J is TRBJ2-1 and V is TRBV29-1, with D possibly TRBD2 on 6 matching bases. V was shortened by 3 bases and J by 2 bases, with 11 bases between the two germline ends. The length of the CDR3 is 14 residues. The germline V gene has CDR1 SQVTM and CDR2 ANQGSEA. CDR3 nucleotide sequence: TGCAGCGTTGATTCGGGGGTTACCTACAATGAGCAGTTCTTC. Its protein product is CSVDSGVTYNEQFF.

The rearrangement joins TRBV18 to TRBJ2-3, with D possibly called TRBD1 or TRBD2 (5 bases each). Per germline, CDR1 KGHSH and CDR2 LQKENI. Trimming pared 0 bases from V and 0 bases from J, leaving 13 bases between. CDR3 length: 17 amino acids. CDR3 region: CASSPPRQGPSTDTQYF. The CDR3 bases are TGTGCCAGCTCACCACCGAGGCAGGGACCTAGCACAGATACGCAGTATTTT.

This clone showed up just a few times. The CDR3 DNA reads TGTGCCAGCAGCGCACAGACTAGTTCAGCTACAGATACGCAGTATTTT. As protein: CASSAQTSSATDTQYF. The rearrangement joins TRBV9 to TRBJ2-3; possible D gene TRBD2, 6 bases. Germline V gene lookup returns CDR1 SGDLS and CDR2 YYNGEE. There are 16 residues in the CDR3. Trimming took 3 bases from V and 3 from J, leaving 17 bases between them.

In its sample, this clone was seen many times. The chain is built from TRBV20-1 and TRBJ1-1; 7 nucleotides line up with TRBD1. Trimming cost V 6 bases and J 11 bases; bases outside gene matches: 9. This CDR3 region has 11 residues. Per germline, CDR1 DFQATT and CDR2 SNEGSKA (reference sequence). CDR3 sequence reads: CSATTGTLAFF. The CDR3 region has the DNA TGCAGTGCGACGACAGGGACTCTGGCTTTCTTT.

This chain joins TRBV5-4 and TRBJ2-5; 9 bases agree with TRBD1. Germline V gene sequence: CDR1 SGHNT, CDR2 YYREEE (reference sequence). There are 16 residues in the CDR3. With 3 bases clipped from V and 4 bases from J, the junction kept 10 bases outside the gene matches. The CDR3 DNA follows: TGTGCCAGCAGCTCCCCCTCCGGGACAGGGATAGAGACCCAGTACTTC. As protein: CASSSPSGTGIETQYF.

This clone has a handful of counts. The rearrangement joins TRBV19 to TRBJ1-5; D ambiguous. The CDR3 spans 13 residues. Trimming pared 3 bases from V and 2 bases from J, leaving 5 bases between. Germline CDR1 reads LNHDA; CDR2 reads SQIVND (reference sequence). In DNA form, the CDR3 reads TGTGCCAGTAGTATGTGGGGCAATCAGCCCCAGCATTTT. The encoded protein is CASSMWGNQPQHF. Based on the CDR3 plus reference TRBV19 and TRBJ1-5, the full variable domain is DGGITQSPKYLFRKEGQNVTLSCEQNLNHDAMYWYRQDPGQGLRLIYYSQIVNDFQKGDIAEGYSVSREKKESFPLTVTSAQKNPTAFYLCASSMWGNQPQHFGDGTRLSIL.

This clone was found many times. The rearrangement uses TRBV28 and TRBJ1-5, with D possibly TRBD1 on 5 matching bases. The CDR3 totals 14 residues. Trimming took 6 bases from V and 1 from J, leaving 10 bases between them. The V gene's germline CDR1 is MDHEN and CDR2 SYDVKM. CDR3: CASSSGGSNQPQHF. DNA for the CDR3: TGTGCCAGCAGCTCGGGGGGGAGCAATCAGCCCCAGCATTTT.

This clone has only a few counts. CDR3 coding DNA: TGTGCCAGCAGTTTAAGGTCCGTCGGGCAGGAGGACAATGAGCAGTTCTTC. Protein product: CASSLRSVGQEDNEQFF. The V call is TRBV27, the J call TRBJ2-1; TRBD2 is a possible D gene (5 bases). This CDR3 region has 17 residues. The V gene's germline CDR1 is MNHEY and CDR2 SMNVEV (reference sequence). Trimming took 2 bases from V and 5 from J, leaving 19 bases between them.

The chain links TRBV6-1 to TRBJ2-1; D gene ambiguous. This CDR3 has 11 amino acids. Germline values: CDR1 MNHNS, CDR2 SASEGT. V lost 1 base and J lost 9, with 4 bases in between. CDR3 region: CASSEELEQFF. The CDR3 DNA reads as TGTGCCAGCAGTGAAGAACTTGAGCAGTTCTTC.

CDR3 in DNA: TGTGCCAGCAGAGCGACAGGGTGGAACTATGGCTACACCTTC. It specifies CASRATGWNYGYTF. This chain links TRBV7-9 with TRBJ1-2, with 7 bases identical to TRBD1. CDR1 SEHNR and CDR2 FQNEAQ come from the germline V gene (reference sequence). This CDR3 spans 14 amino acids. The V segment lost 6 bases and the J segment 2 bases; nucleotides outside the gene matches: 6.

This clone was observed a few times. The chain uses TRBV7-2 and TRBJ2-3; 7 bases match TRBD1. V lost 5 bases to trimming and J lost 2 bases; unmatched junction nucleotides: 10. The germline V gene has CDR1 SGHTA and CDR2 FQGNSA. The length of the CDR3 is 16 residues. CDR3: CASSTTGRFSTDTQYF. CDR3 sequence (DNA): TGTGCCAGCAGCACGACAGGGCGGTTTTCCACAGATACGCAGTATTTT.

In this sample, this clone turned up a few times. The chain employs TRBV2 and TRBJ2-7, with no clear D. Germline values: CDR1 SNHLY, CDR2 FYNNEI. V gave up 2 bases and J gave up 9 bases, with 14 bases separating them. This CDR3 region has 13 residues. DNA for the CDR3: TGTGCCAGCAGTGAAACGACGGGTGTACGGCAGTACTTC. It yields the protein CASSETTGVRQYF.

This clone has only one observation. V is TRBV19 and J is TRBJ1-3; D is undetermined. CDR1 LNHDA and CDR2 SQIVND come from the germline V gene (reference sequence). V lost 0 bases to trimming and J lost 0 bases, with 6 bases between them. CDR3 length equals 15 residues. The CDR3 sequence: CASSIDRYSGNTIYF. CDR3 in DNA: TGTGCCAGTAGTATAGATCGCTACTCTGGAAACACCATATATTTT.

This clone was detected once. V and J are TRBV11-2 and TRBJ2-5; D ambiguous. V lost 5 bases to trimming and J lost 0 bases, with 4 bases between them. Germline CDR1 is SGHAT and CDR2 is FQNNGV. This CDR3 is 12 amino acids long. CDR3 sequence reads: CASSKDQETQYF. CDR3 nucleotide sequence: TGTGCCAGCAGCAAGGACCAAGAGACCCAGTACTTC.

This clone has just a few counts. The rearrangement uses TRBV7-8 and TRBJ2-7, with unresolved D. This CDR3 is built from 11 residues. The V gene lost 5 bases and the J gene lost 3 bases, with 5 bases spanning the gap. The V gene's germline CDR1 is SGHVS and CDR2 FQNEAQ. The CDR3 loop is CASSTDYEQYF. The CDR3, as DNA: TGTGCCAGCAGCACCGACTACGAGCAGTACTTC.